These 26 T cell receptor beta chains came from one sample sequenced in a study of blood T cell repertoires in COVID-19. Profiling relied on immunoSEQ multiplex PCR, and the TCRdb table lists in-frame clones only, not all of them. The table includes some 97,000 clones, over 80% detected once. The specimen sequenced was peripheral blood. The receptor set was obtained from a man between 45 and 60 years old with active or convalescent COVID-19.

The rearrangement links TRBV19 to TRBJ1-3; tentatively, D is TRBD1 (6 bases). V was pared by 5 bases and J by 0 bases, with 14 bases between. Germline V gives CDR1 LNHDA, CDR2 SQIVND (reference sequence). CDR3 length equals 16 residues. The CDR3 region has the DNA TGTGCCAGTAGTGTAACCGGGACATTCTCTGGAAACACCATATATTTT. This translates into CASSVTGTFSGNTIYF.

The gene calls are TRBV3-1 (or the pseudogene TRBV3-2) and TRBJ2-7; 12 bases line up with TRBD2. Germline V CDR1 and CDR2: LGHDT, YNNKEL (reference sequence). The CDR3 runs 15 residues. The ends lost 4 bases at V and 1 base at J; junction bases unmatched: 2. CDR3 bases: TGTGCCAGCAGCCTTGGACTAGCGGGATCCTACGAGCAGTACTTC. The encoded protein is CASSLGLAGSYEQYF.

This clone was counted between two and nine times. The rearrangement uses TRBV10-2 and TRBJ2-3; D perhaps matches TRBD2 (5 bases). With 7 bases removed from V and 2 bases from J, the gap between germline ends came to 10 bases. The germline gives CDR1 WSHSY, CDR2 SAAADI. The length of the CDR3 is 13 residues. The CDR3 nucleotides read TGCGCCAGCACGGCGGGTTTCACAGATACGCAGTATTTT. Its translation: CASTAGFTDTQYF.

The chain joins TRBV3-1 (or the pseudogene TRBV3-2) to TRBJ2-7; 12 bases line up with TRBD2. This CDR3 is 17 amino acids long. V gave up 1 base and J gave up 2 bases; unmatched junction bases: 6. Germline V gives CDR1 LGHDT, CDR2 YNNKEL (reference sequence). The CDR3 reads CASSQGPTSGSPYEQYF. The CDR3 DNA reads TGTGCCAGCAGCCAAGGTCCGACTAGCGGGAGTCCCTACGAGCAGTACTTC.

The V gene is TRBV2, the J gene TRBJ2-3, with TRBD2 matching 9 bases. Germline V gives CDR1 SNHLY, CDR2 FYNNEI. V dropped 4 bases and J dropped 6; count of bases not matched to a gene: 8. The CDR3 runs to 15 residues. CDR3 nucleotide sequence: TGTGCCAGCAGTGTGGAGGCGGGAGGGATTGATACGCAGTATTTT. Protein product: CASSVEAGGIDTQYF.

The chain joins TRBV19 to TRBJ2-1; the match to TRBD1 covers 8 bases. The trim removed 5 bases at V and 3 bases at J, leaving 12 bases unmatched. CDR3 length equals 17 residues. The germline CDR1 and CDR2 sequences are LNHDA and SQIVND (reference sequence). DNA of the CDR3: TGTGCCAGTAGTGGGGGGCCGTCAGGGGGCCTCTACAATGAGCAGTTCTTC. Translating gives CASSGGPSGGLYNEQFF.

The chain employs TRBV11-2 and TRBJ1-6; D is undetermined. In germline, CDR1 is SGHAT, CDR2 FQNNGV. Trimming cost V 5 bases and J 9 bases, with 11 bases left between them. The CDR3 extends over 13 amino acids. The chain's CDR3 is CASSLQTISPLHF. CDR3 bases: TGTGCCAGCAGCCTACAGACAATTTCACCCCTCCACTTT. Using reference TRBV11-2 and TRBJ1-6 for the parts outside the CDR3, the full variable domain is EAGVAQSPRYKIIEKRQSVAFWCNPISGHATLYWYQQILGQGPKLLIQFQNNGVVDDSQLPKDRFSAERLKGVDSTLKIQPAKLEDSAVYLCASSLQTISPLHFGNGTRLTVT.

This chain uses TRBV5-4 with TRBJ2-3, with 7 bases matching TRBD2. J lost 1 base, V lost 0 bases, and 5 bases had no gene match. Looked up from germline, CDR1 is SGHNT and CDR2 is YYREEE (reference sequence). CDR3 length: 16 residues. This chain's CDR3 is CASSLVGLAGTDTQYF. CDR3 coding DNA: TGTGCCAGCAGCTTGGTAGGCCTAGCGGGCACAGATACGCAGTATTTT.

The rearrangement links TRBV15 to TRBJ2-7, with 7 bases identical to TRBD2. The CDR3 runs 17 residues. Germline trimming cut 1 base from V and 5 bases from J; bases unmatched to any gene: 14. Germline V gives CDR1 LNHNV, CDR2 YYDKDF (reference sequence). The CDR3 nucleotides are TGTGCCACCAGCAGAGCCGGGGGGAGAGGGATAGACGACGAGCAGTACTTC. Translated: CATSRAGGRGIDDEQYF.

The table lists this clone with a count of one. The chain combines TRBV5-4 with TRBJ2-3; 7 bases are a match to TRBD1. The V segment lost 2 bases and the J segment 3 bases; nucleotides outside the gene matches: 9. In germline, CDR1 is SGHNT, CDR2 YYREEE (reference sequence). The CDR3 consists of 16 residues. The CDR3 sequence: CASSFKVTGWTDTQYF. For the CDR3, the DNA is TGTGCCAGCAGCTTCAAAGTGACAGGGTGGACAGATACGCAGTATTTT.

This clone came up once. The V and J genes are TRBV3-1 (or the pseudogene TRBV3-2) and TRBJ1-2; D not certain. V shed 3 bases and J shed 4 bases, with 12 bases lying between them. Germline lookup yields CDR1 LGHDT and CDR2 YNNKEL (reference sequence). The CDR3 has 14 amino acids. This chain's CDR3 is CASSQGEMSYGYTF. Here the CDR3 DNA reads TGTGCCAGCAGCCAGGGCGAAATGTCCTATGGCTACACCTTC.

J is TRBJ2-1 and V is TRBV27; D unresolved. CDR1 MNHEY and CDR2 SMNVEV come from the germline V gene (reference sequence). The CDR3 length is 11 residues. V was trimmed by 7 bases and J by 2 bases, leaving 3 bases between them. The CDR3 coding sequence is TGTGCCAGCACCGCCTACAATGAGCAGTTCTTC. Protein sequence: CASTAYNEQFF.

The genes are TRBV6-5 and TRBJ2-5; D might be TRBD1 (6 bases). V was trimmed by 4 bases and J by 7 bases, leaving 22 bases between them. This CDR3 is 16 amino acids long. The germline V gene encodes CDR1 MNHEY and CDR2 SVGAGI. The CDR3 nucleotides are TGTGCCAGCAGTTCAGGACAGTTTGGGATTTGGAGGACCCAGTACTTC. Translated: CASSSGQFGIWRTQYF.

This chain joins TRBV9 and TRBJ1-5; TRBD1 might be the D (6 bases). Germline V lookup: CDR1 SGDLS, CDR2 YYNGEE. This CDR3 has 13 residues. Between the trimmed V and J ends, which lost 3 bases and 5 bases, there was a span of 9 bases. The DNA for the CDR3 is TGTGCCAGCAGCGCCTCAGGGGATCAGCCCCAGCATTTT. It encodes CASSASGDQPQHF. The whole variable domain, remainder taken from reference TRBV9 and TRBJ1-5, is DSGVTQTPKHLITATGQRVTLRCSPRSGDLSVYWYQQSLDQGLQFLIQYYNGEERAKGNILERFSAQQFPDLHSELNLSSLELGDSALYFCASSASGDQPQHFGDGTRLSIL.

This clone was picked up a small number of times. This sequence joins TRBV5-1 and TRBJ2-7; 9 nucleotides agree with TRBD2. Germline trimming cut 1 base from V and 0 bases from J; bases unmatched to any gene: 2. This CDR3 is 15 amino acids long. Germline CDR1 and CDR2: SGHRS and YFSETQ. The CDR3 loop is CASSLWTSASYEQYF. The CDR3 coding sequence is TGCGCCAGCAGCTTGTGGACTAGCGCCTCCTACGAGCAGTACTTC.

The chain has TRBV11-3 and TRBJ2-3, with D perhaps TRBD2 (5 bases). The V end lost 1 base, the J end lost 6 bases, and 11 bases lay between the germline ends. CDR1 is SGHNT and CDR2 is YENEEA in the germline V gene. This CDR3 spans 14 amino acids. CDR3: CASSLVALADTQYF. The CDR3 DNA reads as TGTGCCAGCAGCTTAGTAGCGTTAGCGGATACGCAGTATTTT.

The chain has TRBV27 and TRBJ2-4; possible D gene TRBD2, 6 bases. There are 17 residues in the CDR3. Germline V gene data show CDR1 as MNHEY and CDR2 as SMNVEV (reference sequence). The V gene lost 3 bases and the J gene lost 0 bases, with 15 bases spanning the gap. The CDR3 sequence is CASSLGGLTLAKNIQYF. The CDR3 nucleotides read TGTGCCAGCAGTTTGGGGGGACTGACCCTAGCCAAAAACATTCAGTACTTC.

This sequence joins TRBV21-1 and TRBJ1-4; TRBD1 is the table's D call, not checked against the DNA. TRBV21-1 is listed as a pseudogene. The CDR3 is 14 residues long. The CDR3 bases are TGTGCCAGCAGCAGGAGCAGGGGAAATGAAAAACTGTTTTTT. Translation: CASSRSRGNEKLFF.

The chain carries TRBV9 and TRBJ1-5, with TRBD1 identical over 8 bases. Germline CDR1 and CDR2: SGDLS and YYNGEE. CDR3 size: 14 residues. J was trimmed by 7 bases and V by 2 bases; bases with no gene match: 5. The CDR3 nucleotides read TGTGCCAGCAGCGTGGGGACAGGCCCCCAGCCCCAGCATTTT. Translated: CASSVGTGPQPQHF.

The V gene is TRBV7-2, the J gene TRBJ2-5, with no clear D. The V and J ends lost 1 base and 4 bases respectively, with 13 bases between them. The germline gives CDR1 SGHTA, CDR2 FQGNSA. The CDR3 sequence is 15 residues long. Written as DNA, the CDR3 is TGTGCCAGCAGCTTAGTTGGAGTCCCACGAGAGACCCAGTACTTC. Its translation: CASSLVGVPRETQYF.

As for this clone: Compared with germline, one end of the junction differs, possibly owing to a read error. The chain uses TRBV18 and TRBJ1-5, with 7 bases lining up with TRBD1. The CDR3 is made up of 15 amino acids. Germline-derived CDR1 and CDR2 are KGHSH and LQKENI. The CDR3 region is CASSQYRGYNQPQHF. The DNA of the CDR3 is TGTGCCAGCTCACAGTACAGGGGATATAATCAACCCCAGCATTTT.

This clone was recorded a few times. The chain is built from TRBV24-1 and TRBJ1-2, with D perhaps TRBD1 (6 bases). The CDR3 extends over 13 amino acids. V shed 7 bases and J shed 3 bases, with 11 bases lying between them. CDR1 and CDR2 from the germline V gene are KGHDR and SFDVKD. CDR3 coding DNA: TGTGCCACCAGCAAGGACAGTTACTATGGCTACACCTTC. Protein sequence: CATSKDSYYGYTF.

This sequence joins TRBV5-1 and TRBJ1-2; 7 positions agree with TRBD1. V lost 4 bases and J lost 8; bases outside the gene matches: 11. This CDR3 has 14 residues. Germline V gene data show CDR1 as SGHRS and CDR2 as YFSETQ. CDR3 residues: CASSPGTGVWGYTF. The DNA for the CDR3 is TGCGCCAGCAGCCCTGGAACAGGGGTTTGGGGCTACACCTTC.

This chain joins TRBV9 and TRBJ1-6, with D possibly matching TRBD1 (5 bases). The germline V and J ends were trimmed by 4 bases and 7 bases, with 18 bases remaining between them. The CDR3 consists of 16 residues. Germline V gene data show CDR1 as SGDLS and CDR2 as YYNGEE. CDR3 coding DNA: TGTGCCAGCAGCCCCCATGGAACGGAGGGGAATTCACCCCTCCACTTT. Translation gives CASSPHGTEGNSPLHF.

This clone was seen a few times. This chain uses TRBV3-1 (or the pseudogene TRBV3-2) with TRBJ1-6, with 7 bases matching TRBD1. Losses at the gene ends were 3 bases for V and 7 bases for J; bases not matched to a gene: 6. Germline loops: CDR1 LGHDT, CDR2 YNNKEL (reference sequence). This CDR3 comprises 15 residues. The CDR3 reads CASSHGDRENSPLHF. In nucleotides, the CDR3 is TGTGCCAGCAGCCACGGGGACAGAGAGAATTCACCCCTCCACTTT.

The J gene is TRBJ1-3, the V gene TRBV2; a weak D match, TRBD1 (5 bases). V shed 1 base and J shed 0 bases, with 7 bases lying between them. Germline CDR1 SNHLY, CDR2 FYNNEI. There are 15 residues in the CDR3. The CDR3 loop is CASSEDQGSGNTIYF. In nucleotides, the CDR3 is TGTGCCAGCAGTGAAGATCAGGGCTCTGGAAACACCATATATTTT.